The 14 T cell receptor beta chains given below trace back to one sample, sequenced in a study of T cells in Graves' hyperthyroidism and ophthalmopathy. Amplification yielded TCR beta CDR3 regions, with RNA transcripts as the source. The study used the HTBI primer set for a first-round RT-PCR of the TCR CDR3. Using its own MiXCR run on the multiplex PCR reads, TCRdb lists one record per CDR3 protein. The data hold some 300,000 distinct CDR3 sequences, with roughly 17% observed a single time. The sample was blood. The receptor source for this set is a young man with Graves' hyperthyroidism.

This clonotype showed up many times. CDR3 DNA sequence: TGTGCCAGCAGCTTAGTGGAGTCCTACGAGCAGTACTTC. Its translation: CASSLVESYEQYF. This chain links TRBV11-2 with TRBJ2-7; D unclear. Germline V gene data show CDR1 as SGHAT and CDR2 as FQNNGV. With 1 base removed from V and 1 base from J, the gap between germline ends came to 5 bases. The CDR3 runs to 13 residues.

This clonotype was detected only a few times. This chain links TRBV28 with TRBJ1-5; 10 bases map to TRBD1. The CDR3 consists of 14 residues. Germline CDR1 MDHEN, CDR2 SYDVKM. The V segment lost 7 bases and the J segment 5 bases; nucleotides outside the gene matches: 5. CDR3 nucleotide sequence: TGTGCCAGCACCTCAGGACAGGGGGATCAGCCCCAGCATTTT. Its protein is CASTSGQGDQPQHF. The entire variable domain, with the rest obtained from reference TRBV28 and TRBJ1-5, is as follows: DVKVTQSSRYLVKRTGEKVFLECVQDMDHENMFWYRQDPGLGLRLIYFSYDVKMKEKGDIPEGYSVSREKKERFSLILESASTNQTSMYLCASTSGQGDQPQHFGDGTRLSIL.

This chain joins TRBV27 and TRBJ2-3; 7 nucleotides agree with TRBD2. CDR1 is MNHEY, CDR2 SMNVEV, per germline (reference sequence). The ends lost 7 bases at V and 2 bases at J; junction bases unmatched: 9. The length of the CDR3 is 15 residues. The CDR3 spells CASTARAGFTDTQYF. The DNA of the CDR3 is TGTGCCAGCACGGCGCGAGCGGGATTCACAGATACGCAGTATTTT.

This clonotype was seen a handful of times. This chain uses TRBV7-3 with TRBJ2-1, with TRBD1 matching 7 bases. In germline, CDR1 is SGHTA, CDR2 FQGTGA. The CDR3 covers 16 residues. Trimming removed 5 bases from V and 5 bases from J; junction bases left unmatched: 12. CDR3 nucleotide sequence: TGTGCCAGCAGCCCTACCCACGACAGGGTACACAATGAGCAGTTCTTC. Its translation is CASSPTHDRVHNEQFF. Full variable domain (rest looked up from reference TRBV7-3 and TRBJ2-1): GAGVSQTPSNKVTEKGKYVELRCDPISGHTALYWYRQSLGQGPEFLIYFQGTGAADDSGLPNDRFFAVRPEGSVSTLKIQRTERGDSAVYLCASSPTHDRVHNEQFFGPGTRLTVL.

The CDR3: CASSRKGAGEKLFF. CDR3 DNA: TGTGCCAGCAGCCGTAAGGGGGCTGGAGAAAAACTGTTTTTT. This chain joins TRBV12-3 or TRBV12-4 and TRBJ1-4, with 7 bases that match TRBD1. This CDR3 region has 14 residues. V gave up 6 bases and J gave up 8 bases; unmatched junction bases: 9.

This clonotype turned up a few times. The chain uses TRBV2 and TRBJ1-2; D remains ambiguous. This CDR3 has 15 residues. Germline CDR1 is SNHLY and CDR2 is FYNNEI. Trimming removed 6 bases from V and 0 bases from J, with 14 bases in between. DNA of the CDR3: TGTGCCAGCAGGGGCAGGCTGGTCTCTAACTATGGCTACACCTTC. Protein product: CASRGRLVSNYGYTF. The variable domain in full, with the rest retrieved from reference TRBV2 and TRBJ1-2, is EPEVTQTPSHQVTQMGQEVILRCVPISNHLYFYWYRQILGQKVEFLVSFYNNEISEKSEIFDDQFSVERPDGSNFTLKIRSTKLEDSAMYFCASRGRLVSNYGYTFGSGTRLTVV.

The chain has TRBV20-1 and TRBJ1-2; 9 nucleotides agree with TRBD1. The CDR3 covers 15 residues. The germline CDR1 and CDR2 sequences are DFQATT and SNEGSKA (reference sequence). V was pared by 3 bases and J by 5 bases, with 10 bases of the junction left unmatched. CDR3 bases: TGCAGTGCTAGGCCGGCCGGGACAGGGTGGTATGGCTACACCTTC. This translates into CSARPAGTGWYGYTF.

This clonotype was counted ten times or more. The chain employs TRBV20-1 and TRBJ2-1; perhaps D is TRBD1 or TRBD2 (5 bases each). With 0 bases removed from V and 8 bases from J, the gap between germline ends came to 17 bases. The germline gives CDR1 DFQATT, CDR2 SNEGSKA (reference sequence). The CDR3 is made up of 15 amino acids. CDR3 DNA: TGCAGTGCTAGAGATGGGGGTAGCACGAACGATGAGCAGTTCTTC. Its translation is CSARDGGSTNDEQFF.

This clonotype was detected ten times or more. CDR3 sequence: CASSRGQDNEQFF. Written as DNA, the CDR3 is TGTGCCAGCAGCCGGGGACAGGACAATGAGCAGTTCTTC. This chain connects TRBV7-2 to TRBJ2-1; 8 bases fit TRBD1. Germline V gene lookup returns CDR1 SGHTA and CDR2 FQGNSA. The CDR3 spans 13 residues. Germline trimming cut 5 bases from V and 5 bases from J; bases unmatched to any gene: 2.

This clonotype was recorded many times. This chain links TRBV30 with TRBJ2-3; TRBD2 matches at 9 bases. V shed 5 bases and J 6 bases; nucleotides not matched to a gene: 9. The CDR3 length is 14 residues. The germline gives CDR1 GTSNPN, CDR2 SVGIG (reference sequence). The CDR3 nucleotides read TGTGCCTGGGCATCAGCGGGAGGCGGCGATACGCAGTATTTT. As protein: CAWASAGGGDTQYF.

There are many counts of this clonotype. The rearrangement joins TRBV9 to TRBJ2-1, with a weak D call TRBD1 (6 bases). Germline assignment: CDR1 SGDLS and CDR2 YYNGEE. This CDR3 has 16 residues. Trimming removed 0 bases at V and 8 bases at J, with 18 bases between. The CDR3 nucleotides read TGTGCCAGCAGCGTAGCTACAGGGTCCGTAGGGGATGAGCAGTTCTTC. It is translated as CASSVATGSVGDEQFF. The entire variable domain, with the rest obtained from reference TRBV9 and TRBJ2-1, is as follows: DSGVTQTPKHLITATGQRVTLRCSPRSGDLSVYWYQQSLDQGLQFLIQYYNGEERAKGNILERFSAQQFPDLHSELNLSSLELGDSALYFCASSVATGSVGDEQFFGPGTRLTVL.

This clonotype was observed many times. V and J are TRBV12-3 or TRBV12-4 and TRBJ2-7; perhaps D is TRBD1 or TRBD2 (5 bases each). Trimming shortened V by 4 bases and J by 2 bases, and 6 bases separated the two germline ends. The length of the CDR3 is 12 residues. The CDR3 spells CASSWGTYEQYF. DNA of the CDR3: TGTGCCAGCAGTTGGGGGACCTACGAGCAGTACTTC.

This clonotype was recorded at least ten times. The CDR3 sequence: CSARLRDHSYNEQFF. CDR3 nucleotides: TGCAGTGCTAGGTTGCGGGACCATTCCTACAATGAGCAGTTCTTC. The V gene is TRBV20-1, the J gene TRBJ2-1; D is perhaps TRBD2 (6 bases). Germline loops: CDR1 DFQATT, CDR2 SNEGSKA (reference sequence). V was shortened by 3 bases and J by 1 base, with 13 bases between the two germline ends. This CDR3 is built from 15 residues.

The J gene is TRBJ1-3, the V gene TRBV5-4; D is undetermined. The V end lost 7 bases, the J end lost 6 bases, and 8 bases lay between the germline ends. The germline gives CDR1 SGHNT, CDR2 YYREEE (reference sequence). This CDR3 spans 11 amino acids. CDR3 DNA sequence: TGTGCCAGCGGCGCAGAAAACACCATATATTTT. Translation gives CASGAENTIYF.